The 10 T cell receptor beta chains given below trace back to one sample, sequenced in a study of blood T cell repertoires in COVID-19. Using immunoSEQ multiplex PCR, the repertoire was profiled, and TCRdb retains in-frame clones only, with some absent. The sample contains under 200,000 clones, around 83% of which appear only once. The sample taken for sequencing was PBMCs or T cells enriched from blood (not recorded which). The receptors here all came from a woman aged 40 to 49 in a cohort exposed to, infected with or recovered from COVID-19 (not recorded which).

The gene calls are TRBV4-2 and TRBJ1-1, with TRBD1 matching 7 bases. The CDR3 totals 15 residues. Germline V gene data show CDR1 as LGHNA and CDR2 as YNFKEQ. J lost 3 bases, V lost 0 bases, and 4 bases had no gene match. The CDR3 sequence: CASSQDRQGYTEAFF. The CDR3, as DNA: TGTGCCAGCAGCCAAGATCGACAGGGCTACACTGAAGCTTTCTTT.

This clone has only a few counts. In DNA, the CDR3 is TGTGCCAGCAGTCCCCGGACAGCTTTTAATGAAAAACTGTTTTTT. Amino acid sequence: CASSPRTAFNEKLFF. The V and J genes are TRBV27 and TRBJ1-4; maybe TRBD1 (6 bases). Trimming took off 5 bases at V and 4 bases at J, with 14 bases between the two ends. Germline CDR1 and CDR2: MNHEY and SMNVEV (reference sequence). The CDR3 spans 15 residues.

The gene calls are TRBV5-8 and TRBJ1-6; 8 positions agree with TRBD1. CDR3 size: 15 residues. The V segment lost 0 bases and the J segment 7 bases; nucleotides outside the gene matches: 3. CDR1 SGHTS and CDR2 YDEGEE come from the germline V gene. CDR3 in amino acids: CASSLGTGYNSPLHF. The CDR3 region has the DNA TGTGCCAGCAGCTTGGGGACAGGGTACAATTCACCCCTCCACTTT.

This chain connects TRBV11-2 to TRBJ2-3; the match to TRBD2 covers 9 bases. V gave up 4 bases and J gave up 4 bases; unmatched junction bases: 9. Germline CDR1 reads SGHAT; CDR2 reads FQNNGV. This CDR3 region has 16 residues. DNA for the CDR3: TGTGCCAGCAGCTATGGAAGGAGACTAGCGGCAGATACGCAGTATTTT. It translates to CASSYGRRLAADTQYF.

This chain connects TRBV11-3 to TRBJ2-1; 14 nucleotides match TRBD2. CDR1 is SGHNT and CDR2 is YENEEA in the germline V gene. This CDR3 comprises 15 residues. V was clipped by 5 bases and J by 8 bases; unmatched bases: 5. CDR3 residues: CASSPTSGRVYEQFF. DNA of the CDR3: TGTGCCAGCAGCCCGACTAGCGGGAGGGTTTATGAGCAGTTCTTC.

This clone was found once. The chain couples TRBV7-9 to TRBJ2-1; 13 bases are a match to TRBD2. The length of the CDR3 is 17 residues. J lost 6 bases, V lost 10 bases, and 15 bases had no gene match. Germline lookup yields CDR1 SEHNR and CDR2 FQNEAQ (reference sequence). The CDR3 DNA follows: TGTGCCACCGTCCTGACTAGCGGGAGGAGGGGAGGCAATGAGCAGTTCTTC. It translates to CATVLTSGRRGGNEQFF. The variable domain in full, with the rest retrieved from reference TRBV7-9 and TRBJ2-1, is DTGVSQNPRHKITKRGQNVTFRCDPISEHNRLYWYRQTLGQGPEFLTYFQNEAQLEKSRLLSDRFSAERPKGSFSTLEIQRTEQGDSAMYLCATVLTSGRRGGNEQFFGPGTRLTVL.

This clone occurred once. The rearrangement links TRBV3-1 (or the pseudogene TRBV3-2) to TRBJ2-3; tentative D call: TRBD2 (6 bases). Germline V gene sequence: CDR1 LGHDT, CDR2 YNNKEL (reference sequence). This CDR3 is built from 16 residues. Trimming shortened V by 6 bases and J by 4 bases, and 20 bases separated the two germline ends. CDR3 sequence (DNA): TGTGCCAGCAGACTAGTCGGCGGGACCCCCCCAGATACGCAGTATTTT. Residues: CASRLVGGTPPDTQYF.

The chain couples TRBV9 to TRBJ1-1; D remains ambiguous. Germline assignment: CDR1 SGDLS and CDR2 YYNGEE. V was shortened by 0 bases and J by 1 base, with 13 bases between the two germline ends. The CDR3 length is 16 residues. The CDR3 DNA reads TGTGCCAGCAGCGTAGCTACGTACCTACCGAACACTGAAGCTTTCTTT. Translated, it gives CASSVATYLPNTEAFF.

This clone has a handful of counts. This sequence joins TRBV6-1 and TRBJ1-1; TRBD1 is a possible D gene (5 bases). The ends were cut back, 0 bases at V and 8 bases at J, with 13 bases in the middle. The CDR3 covers 14 residues. Germline V gene data show CDR1 as MNHNS and CDR2 as SASEGT. The CDR3 loop reads CASSEAIIKGEAFF. As DNA, the CDR3 is TGTGCCAGCAGTGAAGCAATCATAAAGGGGGAAGCTTTCTTT.

The genes are TRBV27 and TRBJ1-1, with D perhaps matching TRBD1 (6 bases). Germline V gene sequence: CDR1 MNHEY, CDR2 SMNVEV (reference sequence). Between the trimmed V and J ends, which lost 8 bases and 7 bases, there was a span of 17 bases. The CDR3 extends over 13 amino acids. CDR3 nucleotide sequence: TGTGCCAGCTGTACACGGGGGGCAGGTGAAGCTTTCTTT. It yields the protein CASCTRGAGEAFF.